Following are 17 T cell receptor beta chains from one sample sequenced in a study of T cells after yellow fever vaccination. TCRdb re-analysed the 5' RACE reads in MiXCR, keeping a single row per CDR3 protein. The repertoire includes around 500,000 distinct CDR3 sequences, just over 20% of them detected once, and around 17% sits in the top ten. Sequenced material: PBMCs, taken 21 days after the first yellow fever vaccination. These receptors came from a man younger than 30 who received the YFV17D yellow fever vaccine.

This clonotype appeared many times. The genes are TRBV5-1 and TRBJ2-5; D gene unclear. Trimming cost V 2 bases and J 0 bases, with 8 bases left between them. This CDR3 comprises 14 residues. The germline V gene has CDR1 SGHRS and CDR2 YFSETQ. The CDR3: CASSFGGYQETQYF. The CDR3 DNA is TGCGCCAGCAGCTTCGGCGGCTACCAAGAGACCCAGTACTTC. The full variable domain, with the rest looked up from reference TRBV5-1 and TRBJ2-5, is KAGVTQTPRYLIKTRGQQVTLSCSPISGHRSVSWYQQTPGQGLQFLFEYFSETQRNKGNFPGRFSGRQFSNSRSEMNVSTLELGDSALYLCASSFGGYQETQYFGPGTRLLVL.

The chain links TRBV11-2 to TRBJ2-7; no definite D call. The CDR3 is 13 residues long. Germline V gene lookup returns CDR1 SGHAT and CDR2 FQNNGV. The V gene lost 1 base and the J gene lost 6 bases, with 10 bases spanning the gap. Here the CDR3 DNA reads TGTGCCAGCAGCTTAGGTCTGGGATCCGAGCAGTACGTC. Its protein product is CASSLGLGSEQYV.

The V call is TRBV18, the J call TRBJ1-4; 8 nucleotides agree with TRBD1. Losses at the gene ends were 3 bases for V and 7 bases for J; bases not matched to a gene: 7. This CDR3 has 15 amino acids. Germline V gene lookup returns CDR1 KGHSH and CDR2 LQKENI. The DNA of the CDR3 is TGTGCCAGCTCACCCCGGACAGGGCGCGGTGAAAAACTGTTTTTT. This translates into CASSPRTGRGEKLFF.

The chain couples TRBV29-1 to TRBJ1-2; D is uncertain. This CDR3 is built from 12 residues. V was clipped by 1 base and J by 8 bases, with 11 bases between them. Germline loops: CDR1 SQVTM, CDR2 ANQGSEA. The CDR3 DNA sequence: TGCAGCGTTGAAGCTTGGGGTTCAGGCTACACCTTC. Its protein is CSVEAWGSGYTF.

V is TRBV28 and J is TRBJ2-7, with 7 bases fitting TRBD1. With V trimmed by 5 bases and J by 5 bases, 18 bases remained unmatched. This CDR3 is 17 amino acids long. Per the germline V gene, CDR1 is MDHEN and CDR2 is SYDVKM. The CDR3 region is CASSQPGQQNIGDEQYV. In nucleotides, the CDR3 is TGTGCCAGCAGTCAACCGGGACAGCAGAACATCGGGGACGAGCAGTACGTC.

This clonotype was counted many times. The CDR3 here is CASEGAEGYTF. In nucleotides, the CDR3 is TGTGCCAGCGAGGGGGCTGAGGGCTACACCTTC. The chain uses TRBV12-3 or TRBV12-4 and TRBJ1-2; TRBD1 agrees at 7 bases. The CDR3 sequence is 11 residues long. Germline trimming cut 8 bases from V and 8 bases from J; bases unmatched to any gene: 5.

This clonotype was seen ten or more times. The chain has TRBV15 and TRBJ2-1; 14 nucleotides line up with TRBD2. The CDR3 runs to 16 residues. V gave up 3 bases and J gave up 2 bases; unmatched junction bases: 0. In germline, CDR1 is LNHNV, CDR2 YYDKDF (reference sequence). The CDR3 loop is CATSRGLAGAYNEQFF. The CDR3 DNA sequence: TGTGCCACCAGCAGGGGACTAGCGGGGGCCTACAATGAGCAGTTCTTC.

This clonotype was detected only a few times. The V call is TRBV5-1, the J call TRBJ1-6; D uncertain. V lost 4 bases, J lost 0 bases, and 11 bases lay in between. This CDR3 is built from 16 residues. Germline CDR1 is SGHRS and CDR2 is YFSETQ. The CDR3 reads CASSDPGSSYNSPLHF. In DNA form, the CDR3 reads TGCGCCAGCAGCGACCCCGGGAGCTCCTATAATTCACCCCTCCACTTT.

The chain recombines TRBV2 with TRBJ1-5; maybe TRBD1 (6 bases). The V gene lost 4 bases and the J gene lost 0 bases, with 10 bases spanning the gap. The CDR3 is 15 residues long. From germline, CDR1 is SNHLY and CDR2 FYNNEI. CDR3 coding DNA: TGTGCCAGCAGTGGGACAGTTAATAGCAATCAGCCCCAGCATTTT. Its protein product is CASSGTVNSNQPQHF. Full variable domain (remainder filled in from reference TRBV2 and TRBJ1-5): EPEVTQTPSHQVTQMGQEVILRCVPISNHLYFYWYRQILGQKVEFLVSFYNNEISEKSEIFDDQFSVERPDGSNFTLKIRSTKLEDSAMYFCASSGTVNSNQPQHFGDGTRLSIL.

This clonotype was detected a few times. V usage is TRBV6-5 and J usage is TRBJ2-2; D not resolved. Germline CDR1 and CDR2: MNHEY and SVGAGI. The CDR3 length is 15 residues. V was shortened by 3 bases and J by 0 bases, with 8 bases between the two germline ends. DNA for the CDR3: TGTGCCAGCAGTTATGGCGGTCCGAACACCGGGGAGCTGTTTTTT. This gives the protein CASSYGGPNTGELFF.

This clonotype occurred a few times. This chain uses TRBV20-1 with TRBJ2-5; D perhaps matches TRBD2 (6 bases). The CDR3 sequence is 15 residues long. The V end was cut by 6 bases, the J end by 1 base, with 18 bases between. From germline, CDR1 is DFQATT and CDR2 SNEGSKA (reference sequence). For the CDR3, the DNA is TGCAGTGCACGGCGCGCCCGGGACTCCCAAGAGACCCAGTACTTC. Translated, it gives CSARRARDSQETQYF.

This clonotype was seen more than once but under ten times. The chain combines TRBV9 with TRBJ2-2; tentative D call: TRBD1 (7 bases). V was shortened by 3 bases and J by 5 bases, with 17 bases between the two germline ends. Germline-derived CDR1 and CDR2 are SGDLS and YYNGEE. There are 16 residues in the CDR3. This chain's CDR3 is CASSARSRGETGELFF. The CDR3, as DNA: TGTGCCAGCAGCGCCCGATCCAGGGGGGAAACCGGGGAGCTGTTTTTT.

This clonotype turned up a few times. The rearrangement uses TRBV6-1 and TRBJ1-5; no clear D. Per germline, CDR1 MNHNS and CDR2 SASEGT. V lost 8 bases, J lost 8 bases, and 16 bases lay in between. This CDR3 has 13 amino acids. The CDR3: CASAKGGSEPQHF. The CDR3 DNA reads as TGTGCCAGCGCCAAGGGTGGGTCGGAGCCCCAGCATTTT.

This clonotype was detected a few times. This chain connects TRBV20-1 to TRBJ2-5, with D tentatively TRBD2 (5 bases). The CDR3 loop spans 14 amino acids. Germline V gene data show CDR1 as DFQATT and CDR2 as SNEGSKA (reference sequence). Trimming stripped 3 bases from V and 5 bases from J, with 16 bases between. The CDR3, as DNA: TGCAGTGCTAGCGGCCGTGGAAGAGGGGAGACCCAGTACTTC. It codes for CSASGRGRGETQYF.

This clonotype showed up just a few times. V is TRBV6-1 and J is TRBJ1-1, with TRBD1 matching over 10 bases. This CDR3 has 16 residues. Germline CDR1 is MNHNS and CDR2 is SASEGT. The V segment lost 5 bases and the J segment 5 bases; nucleotides outside the gene matches: 11. In DNA, the CDR3 is TGTGCCAGCAGTCTAGGACAGGGGGGATCGGGAACTGAAGCTTTCTTT. Translating it yields CASSLGQGGSGTEAFF.

This clonotype occurred once. A much bigger clone sits one base away, suggesting this may be a read error. The CDR3 region has the DNA TGCGCCAGCAGCCCAGGACTAGCGTGGGCCTTCGGGGAGACCCAGTACTTC. Its translation is CASSPGLAWAFGETQYF. The chain uses TRBV5-1 and TRBJ2-5, with TRBD2 matching over 9 bases. CDR3 length: 17 residues. The germline gives CDR1 SGHRS, CDR2 YFSETQ. V shed 4 bases, J shed 5 bases, and the junction held 15 bases outside the gene matches.

This clonotype was seen many times. The chain is built from TRBV7-9 and TRBJ2-5; 9 bases map to TRBD2. The CDR3 has 16 amino acids. The germline gives CDR1 SEHNR, CDR2 FQNEAQ (reference sequence). V lost 1 base and J lost 1; bases outside the gene matches: 4. The CDR3 sequence is CASSLGGSGGQETQYF. The CDR3 nucleotides are TGTGCCAGCAGCTTAGGAGGTAGCGGGGGCCAAGAGACCCAGTACTTC.